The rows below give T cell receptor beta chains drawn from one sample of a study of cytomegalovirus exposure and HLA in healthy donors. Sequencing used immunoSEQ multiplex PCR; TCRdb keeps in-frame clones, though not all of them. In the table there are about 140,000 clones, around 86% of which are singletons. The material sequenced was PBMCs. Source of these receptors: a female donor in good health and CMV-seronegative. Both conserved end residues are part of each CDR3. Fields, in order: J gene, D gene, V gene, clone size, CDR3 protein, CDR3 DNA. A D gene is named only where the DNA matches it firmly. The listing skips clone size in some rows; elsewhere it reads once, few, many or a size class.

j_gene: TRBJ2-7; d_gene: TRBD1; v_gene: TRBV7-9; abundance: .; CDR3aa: CASSLGPPTGTAIYEQYF; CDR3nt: TGTGCCAGCAGCTTAGGCCCCCCTACCGGGACAGCCATCTACGAGCAGTACTTC
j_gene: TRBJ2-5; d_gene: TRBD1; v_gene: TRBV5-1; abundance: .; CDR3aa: CASSLAETGAQETQYF; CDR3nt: TGCGCCAGCAGCTTGGCCGAAACAGGGGCTCAAGAGACCCAGTACTTC
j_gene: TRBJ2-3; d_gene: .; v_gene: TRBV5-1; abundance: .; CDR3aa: CASSSPGTDTQYF; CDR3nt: TGCGCCAGCAGTTCCCCGGGCACAGATACGCAGTATTTT
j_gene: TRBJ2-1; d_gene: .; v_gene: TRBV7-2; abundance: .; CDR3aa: CASSWTNDNEQFF; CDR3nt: TGTGCCAGCAGCTGGACTAACGACAATGAGCAGTTCTTC
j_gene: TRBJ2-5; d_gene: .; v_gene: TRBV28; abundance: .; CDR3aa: CASSLWGAETQYF; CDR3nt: TGTGCCAGCAGTTTATGGGGGGCAGAGACCCAGTACTTC
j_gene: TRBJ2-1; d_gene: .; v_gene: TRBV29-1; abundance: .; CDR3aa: CSVEFSTSAYNEQFF; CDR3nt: TGCAGCGTAGAGTTCTCCACAAGCGCCTACAATGAGCAGTTCTTC
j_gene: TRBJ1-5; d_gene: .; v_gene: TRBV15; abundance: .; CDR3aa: CATSRGRAGNQPQHF; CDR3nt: TGTGCCACCAGCAGAGGCAGGGCGGGCAATCAGCCCCAGCATTTT
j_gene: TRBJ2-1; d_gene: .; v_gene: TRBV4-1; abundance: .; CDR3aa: CASSHPVASAINNEQFF; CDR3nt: TGCGCCAGCAGCCACCCTGTAGCTAGCGCAATCAACAATGAGCAGTTCTTC
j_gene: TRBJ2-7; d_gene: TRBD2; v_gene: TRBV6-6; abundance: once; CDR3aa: CASSHIAGASYEQYF; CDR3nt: TGTGCCAGCAGTCATATAGCGGGTGCCTCCTACGAGCAGTACTTC
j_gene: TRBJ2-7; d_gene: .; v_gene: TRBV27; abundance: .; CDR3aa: CASSLLQGSNEQYF; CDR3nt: TGTGCCAGCAGTTTACTACAGGGATCCAACGAGCAGTACTTC
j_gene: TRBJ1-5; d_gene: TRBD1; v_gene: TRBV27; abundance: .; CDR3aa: CASSPWTGGNQPQHF; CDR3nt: TGTGCCAGCAGTCCATGGACAGGGGGAAATCAGCCCCAGCATTTT
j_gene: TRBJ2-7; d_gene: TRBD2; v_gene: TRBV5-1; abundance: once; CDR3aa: CASSFGGVYEQYF; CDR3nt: TGCGCCAGCAGCTTCGGGGGGGTTTACGAGCAGTACTTC
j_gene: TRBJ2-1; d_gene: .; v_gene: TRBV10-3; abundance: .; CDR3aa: CAISLGDNEQFF; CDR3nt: TGTGCCATCAGTCTGGGCGACAATGAGCAGTTCTTC
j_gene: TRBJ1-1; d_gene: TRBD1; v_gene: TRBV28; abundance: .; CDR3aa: CASSPGTGREAFF; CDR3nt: TGTGCCAGCAGTCCCGGGACAGGACGTGAAGCTTTCTTT